The 17 T cell receptor beta chains in this list originate from one sample, sequenced in a study of Graves' ophthalmopathy and Graves' hyperthyroidism. The sequenced template was RNA, covering the TCR beta CDR3 region. Second-round multiplex PCR came after a first-round RT-PCR that employed HTBI primers. Via MiXCR, TCRdb re-called the multiplex PCR reads, giving one row per CDR3 protein. The sample yields 350,000 to 450,000 distinct CDR3 sequences, 21% seen once. Input material: peripheral blood. The receptors shown here come from a young woman with stable Graves' hyperthyroidism.

This clonotype came up many times. V and J are TRBV28 and TRBJ2-2; D ambiguous. CDR1 and CDR2 from the germline V gene are MDHEN and SYDVKM. Trimming stripped 3 bases from V and 6 bases from J, with 11 bases between. The CDR3 extends over 14 amino acids. CDR3 sequence reads: CASSFVGRAGELFF. CDR3 coding DNA: TGTGCCAGCAGTTTTGTGGGTAGGGCCGGGGAGCTGTTTTTT.

The genes are TRBV20-1 and TRBJ1-5; weak D call: TRBD1 (6 bases). Germline V gives CDR1 DFQATT, CDR2 SNEGSKA (reference sequence). The CDR3 contains 18 residues. V was cut by 0 bases and J by 0 bases, with 18 bases left in between. The CDR3: CSARDISTGLNSNQPQHF. CDR3 sequence (DNA): TGCAGTGCTAGAGATATATCTACAGGGCTAAATAGCAATCAGCCCCAGCATTTT.

The table lists this clonotype with many counts. The chain links TRBV19 to TRBJ1-5; no firm D call. The V and J ends lost 3 bases and 0 bases respectively, with 9 bases between them. The CDR3 runs 15 residues. Germline loops: CDR1 LNHDA, CDR2 SQIVND (reference sequence). CDR3 sequence reads: CASSITGYSNQPQHF. The CDR3 DNA reads as TGTGCCAGTAGTATTACCGGATATAGCAATCAGCCCCAGCATTTT.

The genes are TRBV6-5 and TRBJ2-5; perhaps TRBD2 as D (7 bases). CDR1 and CDR2 from the germline V gene are MNHEY and SVGAGI. V was shortened by 2 bases and J by 5 bases, with 15 bases between the two germline ends. There are 15 residues in the CDR3. The CDR3 sequence is CASSYRLRGGETQYF. CDR3 DNA: TGTGCCAGCAGTTACCGTTTGAGGGGGGGGGAGACCCAGTACTTC.

The sample holds many counts of this clonotype. This rearrangement joins TRBV7-6 to TRBJ2-7; D possibly corresponds to TRBD2 (5 bases). Germline V gene sequence: CDR1 SGHVS, CDR2 FNYEAQ. This CDR3 is 12 amino acids long. V was trimmed by 0 bases and J by 5 bases, leaving 5 bases between them. In DNA form, the CDR3 reads TGTGCCAGCAGCTTAGCCGGGGACGAGCAGTACTTC. Encoded protein: CASSLAGDEQYF.

This clonotype was found many times. J is TRBJ2-5 and V is TRBV7-2; D assignment may be TRBD1 or TRBD2 (5 bases each). Per the germline V gene, CDR1 is SGHTA and CDR2 is FQGNSA. CDR3 length equals 18 residues. Between the trimmed V and J ends, which lost 3 bases and 3 bases, there was a span of 23 bases. The CDR3: CASSFGDRGVRRKETQYF. The CDR3 bases are TGTGCCAGCAGCTTTGGGGACCGAGGGGTTCGGCGGAAAGAGACCCAGTACTTC.

This clonotype has a count of ten or more. V is TRBV7-8 and J is TRBJ1-5; D is ambiguous. CDR1 and CDR2 from the germline V gene are SGHVS and FQNEAQ. Trimming pared 2 bases from V and 3 bases from J, leaving 14 bases between. This CDR3 has 16 residues. The CDR3 DNA reads TGTGCCAGCAGCTTATTAGGTCGCGGATCCAATCAGCCCCAGCATTTT. Translated, it gives CASSLLGRGSNQPQHF.

This clonotype occurred once. One end of the junction varies from germline; a read error may be responsible. The chain is built from TRBV7-3 and TRBJ2-5; D tentatively reads TRBD1 or TRBD2 (5 bases each). Germline V gives CDR1 SGHTA, CDR2 FQGTGA. CDR3 length: 16 amino acids. Here the CDR3 DNA reads TGTGCCAGCAGCTTTGCTCCGGGACGGGGCCAAGAGACCCAATACTTC. It specifies CASSFAPGRGQETQYF.

This clonotype was picked up many times. V usage is TRBV27 and J usage is TRBJ1-5; 7 nucleotides match TRBD1. CDR1 and CDR2 (germline): MNHEY, SMNVEV (reference sequence). V dropped 5 bases and J dropped 2; count of bases not matched to a gene: 15. There are 18 residues in the CDR3. Here the CDR3 reads CASSAGGKGAFGNQPQHF. For the CDR3, the DNA is TGTGCCAGCAGTGCGGGGGGGAAGGGGGCTTTTGGCAATCAGCCCCAGCATTTT.

This clonotype appeared many times. A read error may produce the germline difference seen at one junction end. The rearrangement uses TRBV10-1 and TRBJ2-4; unclear D gene. Per the germline V gene, CDR1 is WNHNN and CDR2 is SYGVQD (reference sequence). This CDR3 spans 15 amino acids. The CDR3 sequence: CASSESARSKNIKYF. The DNA of the CDR3 is TGCGCCAGCAGTGAATCGGCTAGATCCAAAAACATTAAGTACTTC.

This clonotype showed up many times. The chain carries TRBV20-1 and TRBJ1-1, with D uncertain. The CDR3 is 11 residues long. Germline V CDR1 and CDR2: DFQATT, SNEGSKA (reference sequence). V gave up 7 bases and J gave up 1 base, with 7 bases separating them. The CDR3 region is CSEERNTEAFF. The CDR3 DNA is TGCAGTGAAGAGCGGAACACTGAAGCTTTCTTT.

There are many counts of this clonotype. The chain links TRBV15 to TRBJ2-7, with D unclear. In germline, CDR1 is LNHNV, CDR2 YYDKDF (reference sequence). This CDR3 comprises 12 residues. Trimming took off 0 bases at V and 3 bases at J, with 3 bases between the two ends. CDR3 nucleotide sequence: TGTGCCACCAGCAGAGATTACTACGAGCAGTACTTC. Amino acid sequence: CATSRDYYEQYF.

At least ten counts were recorded for this clonotype. A read error may be the cause here, since a much bigger clone is one base away. The chain carries TRBV28 and TRBJ1-2; 7 positions agree with TRBD1. Losses at the gene ends were 4 bases for V and 2 bases for J; bases not matched to a gene: 4. The CDR3 is 14 residues long. Germline V gene sequence: CDR1 MDHEN, CDR2 SYDVKM. CDR3 coding DNA: TGTGCCAGCAGTTCCCAGGGGGGGAACTATGGCTACACCTTC. Protein product: CASSSQGGNYGYTF.

This clonotype was seen repeatedly, ten times or more. V is TRBV4-1 and J is TRBJ1-1, with a possible D match to TRBD1 (5 bases). The V and J ends lost 6 bases and 4 bases respectively, with 15 bases between them. The CDR3 contains 14 residues. Per germline, CDR1 MGHRA and CDR2 YSYEKL. CDR3: CASRGGFWTTEAFF. The CDR3, as DNA: TGCGCCAGCAGGGGGGGATTTTGGACCACTGAAGCTTTCTTT.

The rearrangement joins TRBV11-2 to TRBJ2-5; D is uncertain. Germline lookup yields CDR1 SGHAT and CDR2 FQNNGV. The CDR3 runs 13 residues. V was trimmed by 5 bases and J by 8 bases, leaving 15 bases between them. The CDR3 is CASSPLDLRTQYF. The CDR3 bases are TGTGCCAGCAGCCCCCTAGATCTCCGTACCCAGTACTTC. The full variable domain, rest sourced from reference TRBV11-2 and TRBJ2-5, is EAGVAQSPRYKIIEKRQSVAFWCNPISGHATLYWYQQILGQGPKLLIQFQNNGVVDDSQLPKDRFSAERLKGVDSTLKIQPAKLEDSAVYLCASSPLDLRTQYFGPGTRLLVL.

This clonotype was detected ten times or more. The chain employs TRBV30 and TRBJ2-7, with D unclear. Trimming left V 0 bases short and J 5 bases short, with 11 bases between. The CDR3 spans 13 residues. Per germline, CDR1 GTSNPN and CDR2 SVGIG (reference sequence). CDR3 DNA sequence: TGTGCCTGGAGTGTAAGGGCCTATAACGAGCAGTACTTC. Translating it yields CAWSVRAYNEQYF.

At least ten counts were recorded for this clonotype. The rearrangement joins TRBV7-2 to TRBJ2-5; the D is unclear. Trimming cost V 1 base and J 6 bases, with 9 bases left between them. The CDR3 has 13 amino acids. CDR1 and CDR2 from the germline V gene are SGHTA and FQGNSA. DNA of the CDR3: TGTGCCAGCAGCTTAGAAGGCGGACAGACCCAGTACTTC. Amino acids: CASSLEGGQTQYF.